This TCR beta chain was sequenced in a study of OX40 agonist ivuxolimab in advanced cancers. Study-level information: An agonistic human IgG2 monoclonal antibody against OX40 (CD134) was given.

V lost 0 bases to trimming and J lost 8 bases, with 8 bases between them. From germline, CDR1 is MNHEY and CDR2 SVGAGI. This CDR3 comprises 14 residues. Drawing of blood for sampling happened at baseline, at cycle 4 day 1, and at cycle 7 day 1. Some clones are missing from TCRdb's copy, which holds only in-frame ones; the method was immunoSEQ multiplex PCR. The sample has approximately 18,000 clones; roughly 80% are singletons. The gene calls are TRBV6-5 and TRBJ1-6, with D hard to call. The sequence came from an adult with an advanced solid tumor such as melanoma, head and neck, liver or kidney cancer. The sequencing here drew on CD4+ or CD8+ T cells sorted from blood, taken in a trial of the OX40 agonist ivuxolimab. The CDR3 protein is CASSYSAGYSPLHF. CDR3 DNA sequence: TGTGCCAGCAGTTACTCGGCAGGATATTCACCCCTCCACTTT.